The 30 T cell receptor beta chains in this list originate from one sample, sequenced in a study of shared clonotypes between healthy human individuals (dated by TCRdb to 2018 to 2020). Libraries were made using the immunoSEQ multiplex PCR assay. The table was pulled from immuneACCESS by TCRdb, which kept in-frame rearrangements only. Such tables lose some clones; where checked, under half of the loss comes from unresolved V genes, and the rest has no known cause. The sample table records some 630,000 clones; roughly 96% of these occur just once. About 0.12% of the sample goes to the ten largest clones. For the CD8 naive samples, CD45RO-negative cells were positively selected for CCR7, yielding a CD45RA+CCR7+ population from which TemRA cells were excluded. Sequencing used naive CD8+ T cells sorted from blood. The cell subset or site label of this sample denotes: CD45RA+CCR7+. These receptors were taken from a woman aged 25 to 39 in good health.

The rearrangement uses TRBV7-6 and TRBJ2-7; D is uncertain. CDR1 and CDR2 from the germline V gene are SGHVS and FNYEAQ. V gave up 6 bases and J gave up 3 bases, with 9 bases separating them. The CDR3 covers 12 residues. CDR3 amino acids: CASRDENYEQYF. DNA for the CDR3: TGTGCCAGCAGGGACGAGAACTACGAGCAGTACTTC. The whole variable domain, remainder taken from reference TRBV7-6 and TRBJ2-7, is GAGVSQSPRYKVTKRGQDVALRCDPISGHVSLYWYRQALGQGPEFLTYFNYEAQQDKSGLPNDRFSAERPEGSISTLTIQRTEQRDSAMYRCASRDENYEQYFGPGTRLTVT.

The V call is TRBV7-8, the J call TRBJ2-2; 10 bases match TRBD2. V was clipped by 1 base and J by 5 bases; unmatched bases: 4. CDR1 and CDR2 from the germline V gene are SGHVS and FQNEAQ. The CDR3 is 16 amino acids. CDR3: CASSLVLAGATGELFF. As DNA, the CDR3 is TGTGCCAGCAGCTTAGTTCTAGCGGGGGCAACCGGGGAGCTGTTTTTT.

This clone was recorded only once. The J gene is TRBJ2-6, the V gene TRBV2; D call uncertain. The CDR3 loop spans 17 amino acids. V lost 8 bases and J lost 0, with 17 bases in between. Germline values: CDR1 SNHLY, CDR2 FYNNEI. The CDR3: CASGLTRLSSGANVLTF. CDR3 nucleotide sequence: TGTGCCAGCGGATTGACTCGACTTAGCTCTGGGGCCAACGTCCTGACTTTC.

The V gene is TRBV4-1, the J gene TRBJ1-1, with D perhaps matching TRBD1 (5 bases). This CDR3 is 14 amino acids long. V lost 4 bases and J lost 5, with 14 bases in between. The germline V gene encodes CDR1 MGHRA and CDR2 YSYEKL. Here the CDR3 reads CASSPYVGETEAFF. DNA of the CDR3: TGCGCCAGCAGCCCCTATGTAGGGGAAACTGAAGCTTTCTTT.

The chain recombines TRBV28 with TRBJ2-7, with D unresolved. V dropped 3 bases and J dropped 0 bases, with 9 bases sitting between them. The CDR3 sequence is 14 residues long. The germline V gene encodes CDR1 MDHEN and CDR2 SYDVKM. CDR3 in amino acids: CASSFAGSSYEQYF. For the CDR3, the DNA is TGTGCCAGCAGTTTCGCAGGAAGCTCCTACGAGCAGTACTTC.

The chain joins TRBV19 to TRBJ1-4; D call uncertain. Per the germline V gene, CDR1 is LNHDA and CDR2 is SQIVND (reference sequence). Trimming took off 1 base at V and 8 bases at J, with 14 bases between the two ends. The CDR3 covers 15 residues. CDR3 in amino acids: CASSIGVSLREKLFF. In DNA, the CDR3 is TGTGCCAGTAGTATAGGGGTCAGTCTAAGAGAAAAACTGTTTTTT. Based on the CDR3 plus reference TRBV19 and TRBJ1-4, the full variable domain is DGGITQSPKYLFRKEGQNVTLSCEQNLNHDAMYWYRQDPGQGLRLIYYSQIVNDFQKGDIAEGYSVSREKKESFPLTVTSAQKNPTAFYLCASSIGVSLREKLFFGSGTQLSVL.

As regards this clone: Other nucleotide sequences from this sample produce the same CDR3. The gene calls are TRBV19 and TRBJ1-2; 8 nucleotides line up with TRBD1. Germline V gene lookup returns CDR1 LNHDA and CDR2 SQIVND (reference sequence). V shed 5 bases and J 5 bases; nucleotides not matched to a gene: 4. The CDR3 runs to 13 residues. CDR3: CASSPGTGYGYTF. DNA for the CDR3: TGTGCCAGTAGTCCCGGGACAGGATATGGCTACACCTTC.

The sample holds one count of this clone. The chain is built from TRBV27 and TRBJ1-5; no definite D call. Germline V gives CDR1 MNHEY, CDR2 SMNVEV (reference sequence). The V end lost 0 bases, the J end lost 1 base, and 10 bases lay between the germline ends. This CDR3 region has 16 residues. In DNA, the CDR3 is TGTGCCAGCAGTTTATCGCCGGGTGTAAGCAATCAGCCCCAGCATTTT. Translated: CASSLSPGVSNQPQHF.

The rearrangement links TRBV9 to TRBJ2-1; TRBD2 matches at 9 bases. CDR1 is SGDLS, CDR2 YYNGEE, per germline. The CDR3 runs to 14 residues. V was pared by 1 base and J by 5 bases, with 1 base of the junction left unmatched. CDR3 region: CASSVRTSDNEQFF. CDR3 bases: TGTGCCAGCAGCGTAAGGACTAGCGACAATGAGCAGTTCTTC. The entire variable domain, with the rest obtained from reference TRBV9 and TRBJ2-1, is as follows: DSGVTQTPKHLITATGQRVTLRCSPRSGDLSVYWYQQSLDQGLQFLIQYYNGEERAKGNILERFSAQQFPDLHSELNLSSLELGDSALYFCASSVRTSDNEQFFGPGTRLTVL.

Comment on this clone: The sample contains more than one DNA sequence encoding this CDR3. The CDR3 bases are TGTGCCAGCAGTCCCGGACAGAACACCGGGGAGCTGTTTTTT. This sequence encodes CASSPGQNTGELFF. The chain joins TRBV27 to TRBJ2-2; D is perhaps TRBD1 (5 bases). Germline loops: CDR1 MNHEY, CDR2 SMNVEV (reference sequence). The CDR3 covers 14 residues. V was trimmed by 5 bases and J by 1 base, leaving 8 bases between them.

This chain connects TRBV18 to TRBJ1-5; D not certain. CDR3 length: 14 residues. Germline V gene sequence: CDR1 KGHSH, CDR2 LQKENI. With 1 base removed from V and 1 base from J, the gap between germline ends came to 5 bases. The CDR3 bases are TGTGCCAGCTCACCACGGGGAAGCAATCAGCCCCAGCATTTT. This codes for CASSPRGSNQPQHF.

The DNA of the CDR3 is TGCGCCAGCAGCCTCCCCGGGACTGGAAACTACGAGCAGTACTTC. Encoded protein: CASSLPGTGNYEQYF. The chain joins TRBV4-1 to TRBJ2-7, with a possible D match to TRBD2 (6 bases). CDR1 and CDR2 from the germline V gene are MGHRA and YSYEKL. This CDR3 contains 15 residues. Trimming cost V 4 bases and J 3 bases, with 16 bases left between them.

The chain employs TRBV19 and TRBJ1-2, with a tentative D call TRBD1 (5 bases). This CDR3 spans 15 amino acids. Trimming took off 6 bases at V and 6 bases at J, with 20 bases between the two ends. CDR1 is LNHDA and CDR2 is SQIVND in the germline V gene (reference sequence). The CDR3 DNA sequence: TGTGCCAGTAGAAGGTTGTGGGGACTGAACGATGGCTACACCTTC. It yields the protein CASRRLWGLNDGYTF.

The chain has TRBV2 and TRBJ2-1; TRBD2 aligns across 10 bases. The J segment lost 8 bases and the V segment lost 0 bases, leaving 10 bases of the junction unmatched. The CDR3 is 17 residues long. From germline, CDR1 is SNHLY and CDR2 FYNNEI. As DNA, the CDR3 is TGTGCCAGCAGTGAAGCGCTTCATGCTAGCGGGAGCGATGAGCAGTTCTTC. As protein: CASSEALHASGSDEQFF. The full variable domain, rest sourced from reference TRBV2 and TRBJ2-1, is EPEVTQTPSHQVTQMGQEVILRCVPISNHLYFYWYRQILGQKVEFLVSFYNNEISEKSEIFDDQFSVERPDGSNFTLKIRSTKLEDSAMYFCASSEALHASGSDEQFFGPGTRLTVL.

The DNA of the CDR3 is TGTGCCAGCAGCCTGGGGACCTCAGCCTACGAGCAGTACTTC. This sequence encodes CASSLGTSAYEQYF. This rearrangement joins TRBV7-6 to TRBJ2-7; D possibly uses TRBD1 or TRBD2 (5 bases each). V was trimmed by 5 bases and J by 2 bases, leaving 13 bases between them. Per germline, CDR1 SGHVS and CDR2 FNYEAQ. CDR3 length: 14 amino acids.

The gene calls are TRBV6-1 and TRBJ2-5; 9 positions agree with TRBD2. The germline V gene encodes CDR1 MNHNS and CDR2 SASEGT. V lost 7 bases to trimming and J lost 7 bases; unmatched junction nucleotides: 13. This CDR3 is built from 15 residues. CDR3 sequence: CASNSWLAGSGTQYF. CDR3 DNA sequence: TGTGCCAGCAATTCTTGGCTAGCGGGGTCCGGGACCCAGTACTTC.

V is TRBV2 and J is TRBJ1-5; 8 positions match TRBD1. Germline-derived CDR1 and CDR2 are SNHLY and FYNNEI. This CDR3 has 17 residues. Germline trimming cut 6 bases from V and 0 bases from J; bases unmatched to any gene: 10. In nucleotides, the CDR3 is TGTGCCAGCAGCGCCCAGGACAGGGACTATAGCAATCAGCCCCAGCATTTT. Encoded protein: CASSAQDRDYSNQPQHF.

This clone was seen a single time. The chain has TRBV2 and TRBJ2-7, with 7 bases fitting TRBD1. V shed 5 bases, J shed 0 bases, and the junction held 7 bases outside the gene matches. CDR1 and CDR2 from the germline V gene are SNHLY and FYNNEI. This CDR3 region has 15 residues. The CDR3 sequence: CASSTLQGSSYEQYF. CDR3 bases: TGTGCCAGCAGTACCCTACAGGGGAGCTCCTACGAGCAGTACTTC.

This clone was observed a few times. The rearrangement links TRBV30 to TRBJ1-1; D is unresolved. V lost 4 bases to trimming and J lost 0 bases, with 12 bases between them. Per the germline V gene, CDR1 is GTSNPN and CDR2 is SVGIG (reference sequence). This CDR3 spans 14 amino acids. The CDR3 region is CAWMRAHLNTEAFF. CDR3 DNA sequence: TGTGCCTGGATGCGAGCCCATTTGAACACTGAAGCTTTCTTT.

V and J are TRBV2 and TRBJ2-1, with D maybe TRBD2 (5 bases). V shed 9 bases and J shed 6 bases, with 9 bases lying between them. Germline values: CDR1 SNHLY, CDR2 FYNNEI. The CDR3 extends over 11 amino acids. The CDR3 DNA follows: TGTGCCAGGCTACTAGGCAATGAGCAGTTCTTC. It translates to CARLLGNEQFF.

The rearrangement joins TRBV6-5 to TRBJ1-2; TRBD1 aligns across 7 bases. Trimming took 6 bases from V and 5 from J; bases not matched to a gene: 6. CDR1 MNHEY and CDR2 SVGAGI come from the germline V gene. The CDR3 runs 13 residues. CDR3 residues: CASSAGTVYGYTF. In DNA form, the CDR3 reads TGTGCCAGCAGCGCCGGGACAGTTTATGGCTACACCTTC.

The CDR3 is CASGTSGSEQFF. CDR3 DNA: TGTGCTAGTGGAACTAGCGGGAGTGAGCAGTTCTTC. The rearrangement uses TRBV12-5 and TRBJ2-1; 11 bases align to TRBD2. The CDR3 totals 12 residues. V dropped 6 bases and J dropped 9; count of bases not matched to a gene: 1. Germline CDR1 LGHNT, CDR2 FRNRAP. Full variable domain (outside the CDR3, taken from reference TRBV12-5 and TRBJ2-1): DARVTQTPRHKVTEMGQEVTMRCQPILGHNTVFWYRQTMMQGLELLAYFRNRAPLDDSGMPKDRFSAEMPDATLATLKIQPSEPRDSAVYFCASGTSGSEQFFGPGTRLTVL.

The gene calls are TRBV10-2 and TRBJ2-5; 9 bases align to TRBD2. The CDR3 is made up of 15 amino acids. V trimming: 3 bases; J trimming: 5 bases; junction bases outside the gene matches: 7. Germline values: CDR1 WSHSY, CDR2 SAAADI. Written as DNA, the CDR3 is TGCGCCAGCAGTGAAGGGGTAGCGGGAGAGGAGACCCAGTACTTC. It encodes CASSEGVAGEETQYF.

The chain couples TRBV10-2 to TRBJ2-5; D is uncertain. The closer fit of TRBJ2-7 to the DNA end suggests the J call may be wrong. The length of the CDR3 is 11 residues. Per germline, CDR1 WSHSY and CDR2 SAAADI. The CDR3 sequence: CASSESYEQYF. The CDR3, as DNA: TGCGCCAGCAGTGAGTCCTACGAGCAGTACTTC.

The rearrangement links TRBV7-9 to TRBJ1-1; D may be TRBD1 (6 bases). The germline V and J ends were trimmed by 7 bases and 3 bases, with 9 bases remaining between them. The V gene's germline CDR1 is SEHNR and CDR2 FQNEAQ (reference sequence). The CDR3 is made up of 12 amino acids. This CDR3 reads CASTDRYTEAFF. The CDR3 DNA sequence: TGTGCCAGCACCGACAGGTACACTGAAGCTTTCTTT. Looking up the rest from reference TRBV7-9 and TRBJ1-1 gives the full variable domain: DTGVSQNPRHKITKRGQNVTFRCDPISEHNRLYWYRQTLGQGPEFLTYFQNEAQLEKSRLLSDRFSAERPKGSFSTLEIQRTEQGDSAMYLCASTDRYTEAFFGQGTRLTVV.

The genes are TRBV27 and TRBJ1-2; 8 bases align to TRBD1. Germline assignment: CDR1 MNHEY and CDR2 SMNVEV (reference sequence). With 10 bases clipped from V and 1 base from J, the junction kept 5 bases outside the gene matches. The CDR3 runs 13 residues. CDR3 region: CATGQGFNYGYTF. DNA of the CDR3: TGTGCCACCGGACAGGGCTTTAACTATGGCTACACCTTC.

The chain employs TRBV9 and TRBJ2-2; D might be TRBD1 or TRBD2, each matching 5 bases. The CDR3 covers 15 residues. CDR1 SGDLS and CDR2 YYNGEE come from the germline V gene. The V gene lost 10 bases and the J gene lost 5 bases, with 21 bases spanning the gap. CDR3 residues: CAGGRGEEDTGELFF. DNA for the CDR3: TGTGCCGGCGGAAGAGGGGAAGAAGATACCGGGGAGCTGTTTTTT.

The CDR3 DNA follows: TGCGCCAGCAGGATTGACCGAAATTCACCCCTCCACTTT. Protein product: CASRIDRNSPLHF. This chain uses TRBV4-1 with TRBJ1-6; D remains ambiguous. CDR3 length: 13 amino acids. Looked up from germline, CDR1 is MGHRA and CDR2 is YSYEKL. Trimming removed 6 bases from V and 7 bases from J, with 10 bases in between.

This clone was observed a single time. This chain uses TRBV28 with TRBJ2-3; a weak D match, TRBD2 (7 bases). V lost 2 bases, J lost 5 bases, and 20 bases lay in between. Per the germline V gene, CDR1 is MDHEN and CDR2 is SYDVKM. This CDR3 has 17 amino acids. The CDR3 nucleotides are TGTGCCAGCAGTTTAAGGGGGGACTACTCTCACATAGATACGCAGTATTTT. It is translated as CASSLRGDYSHIDTQYF.

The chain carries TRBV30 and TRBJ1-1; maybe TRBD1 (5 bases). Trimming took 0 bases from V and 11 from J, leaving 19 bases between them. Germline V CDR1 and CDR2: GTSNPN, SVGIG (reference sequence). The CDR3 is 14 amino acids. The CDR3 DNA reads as TGTGCCTGGAGTGTAAGCCCCGGGACTCTATGGGCTTTCTTT. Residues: CAWSVSPGTLWAFF.